This TCR beta chain comes out of a study of OX40 agonist ivuxolimab in advanced cancers. Produced via immunoSEQ multiplex PCR; TCRdb's table is partial and in-frame only. This sample has over 10,000 clones, with around 83% found just once. Overall study results and limits: CD4+ and CD8+ T cells in blood underwent clonal expansion by week 6 at 0.1 to 3.0 mg/kg. On average, a greater number of expanded clones characterised CD8+ T cells relative to CD4+.

Worth noting for this clone: What it binds is unknown.

From germline, CDR1 is MRHNA and CDR2 SNTAGT. CDR3 length: 16 amino acids. The V end was cut by 3 bases, the J end by 6 bases, with 17 bases between. This receptor was obtained from an adult with an advanced solid tumor such as melanoma, head and neck, liver or kidney cancer. This specimen consisted of CD4+ or CD8+ T cells sorted from blood, obtained in a trial of the OX40 agonist ivuxolimab. This chain links TRBV6-4 with TRBJ2-2, with D perhaps matching TRBD2 (6 bases). The chain's CDR3 is CASSEESSEPPGELFF. CDR3 nucleotide sequence: TGTGCCAGCAGTGAAGAGTCTAGCGAACCCCCCGGGGAGCTGTTTTTT.